Each of the 32 T cell receptor beta chains below was sequenced from the same sample in a study of spatial heterogeneity in lung cancer. TCRdb redid the calling of the 5' RACE reads with MiXCR, one entry per CDR3 protein. This repertoire shows 7,500 to 10,000 distinct CDR3 sequences, roughly a tenth found once; its top ten account for roughly 9%. Study-level points and caveats: Within tumors, counts of expanded alpha and beta TCRs tracked tumor mutation counts.

Their antigens are not known. The sample's time point: sample taken at primary tumor resection. Material: lung tumor tissue, obtained at surgery. Every receptor here comes from a male donor with early-stage non-small cell lung cancer.

This clonotype occurred a few times. The J gene is TRBJ2-2, the V gene TRBV28, with 8 bases fitting TRBD1. CDR1 is MDHEN, CDR2 SYDVKM, per germline. J gave up 5 bases and V 10 bases, and 15 bases lay outside the gene matches. The CDR3 covers 16 residues. Written as DNA, the CDR3 is TGTGCCACCTCTGGAGCCGACAGGGGCGGAACCGGGGAGCTGTTTTTT. This translates into CATSGADRGGTGELFF. The whole variable domain, remainder taken from reference TRBV28 and TRBJ2-2, is DVKVTQSSRYLVKRTGEKVFLECVQDMDHENMFWYRQDPGLGLRLIYFSYDVKMKEKGDIPEGYSVSREKKERFSLILESASTNQTSMYLCATSGADRGGTGELFFGEGSRLTVL.

By sample share, this clonotype is medium-sized. The chain links TRBV27 to TRBJ2-7, with 7 nucleotides matching TRBD1. There are 13 residues in the CDR3. The ends lost 3 bases at V and 2 bases at J; junction bases unmatched: 1. CDR1 and CDR2 from the germline V gene are MNHEY and SMNVEV (reference sequence). CDR3 bases: TGTGCCAGCAGTTTGGGGACAGCCTACGAGCAGTACTTC. This encodes CASSLGTAYEQYF.

This clonotype was counted only a few times. J is TRBJ1-3 and V is TRBV9, with TRBD1 as a possible D gene (5 bases). V lost 7 bases, J lost 0 bases, and 8 bases lay in between. In germline, CDR1 is SGDLS, CDR2 YYNGEE. This CDR3 contains 13 residues. Written as DNA, the CDR3 is TGTGCCAGCTCACAGGACTCTGGAAACACCATATATTTT. As protein: CASSQDSGNTIYF.

The V call is TRBV9, the J call TRBJ2-3; no reliable D call. CDR1 and CDR2 from the germline V gene are SGDLS and YYNGEE. V was pared by 5 bases and J by 3 bases, with 16 bases between. CDR3 length equals 15 residues. CDR3 protein: CASRKAPLGTDTQYF. In DNA form, the CDR3 reads TGTGCCAGCAGAAAGGCTCCCCTGGGGACAGATACGCAGTATTTT. The variable domain in full, completed from reference TRBV9 and TRBJ2-3, reads DSGVTQTPKHLITATGQRVTLRCSPRSGDLSVYWYQQSLDQGLQFLIQYYNGEERAKGNILERFSAQQFPDLHSELNLSSLELGDSALYFCASRKAPLGTDTQYFGPGTRLTVL.

This clonotype was detected ten times or more. J is TRBJ2-2 and V is TRBV6-4; tentative D call: TRBD1 (6 bases). The germline V gene encodes CDR1 MRHNA and CDR2 SNTAGT. There are 15 residues in the CDR3. V dropped 5 bases and J dropped 2 bases, with 12 bases sitting between them. The DNA of the CDR3 is TGTGCCAGCAGTCCTCGACAGGCAAACACCGGGGAGCTGTTTTTT. It is translated as CASSPRQANTGELFF.

The CDR3: CASRKVPHTGAKNIQYF. The CDR3 DNA reads as TGTGCCAGCAGAAAAGTCCCCCATACGGGAGCCAAAAACATTCAGTACTTC. V usage is TRBV21-1 and J usage is TRBJ2-4; the table gives TRBD1 as D, unverified against the DNA. TRBV21-1 is classified as a pseudogene. The CDR3 has 17 residues.

This clonotype was recorded a few times. The DNA for the CDR3 is TGCAGTGCTAGGGCTAGGACTAGCGGGAGGGAAGAGACCCAGTACTTC. This codes for CSARARTSGREETQYF. The chain combines TRBV20-1 with TRBJ2-5, with 15 bases aligning to TRBD2. The V and J ends lost 3 bases and 3 bases, in that order; junction bases with no gene match: 5. CDR1 is DFQATT and CDR2 is SNEGSKA in the germline V gene (reference sequence). CDR3 length equals 16 residues.

As concerns this clonotype: This sequence may be a read error, since a much larger clone differs from it by one base. J is TRBJ1-2 and V is TRBV12-3 or TRBV12-4; TRBD1 is a possible D gene (5 bases). V shed 7 bases and J shed 4 bases, with 10 bases lying between them. This CDR3 spans 12 amino acids. CDR3 DNA: TGTGCCAGCACAGGGAGTTTCTATGGCTACACCTTC. This codes for CASTGSFYGYTF.

This clonotype was seen many times. This chain uses TRBV11-3 with TRBJ2-1, with TRBD1 as a possible D gene (6 bases). Germline lookup yields CDR1 SGHNT and CDR2 YENEEA. This CDR3 is built from 12 residues. V was shortened by 5 bases and J by 11 bases, with 13 bases between the two germline ends. CDR3 protein: CASSTYRDQQFF. The CDR3 nucleotides read TGTGCCAGCAGCACATACAGGGACCAGCAGTTCTTC. The complete variable domain, with remaining parts taken from reference TRBV11-3 and TRBJ2-1, reads EAGVVQSPRYKIIEKKQPVAFWCNPISGHNTLYWYLQNLGQGPELLIRYENEEAVDDSQLPKDRFSAERLKGVDSTLKIQPAELGDSAVYLCASSTYRDQQFFGPGTRLTVL.

The table lists this clonotype with many counts. The rearrangement uses TRBV7-2 and TRBJ2-1; D not certain. Germline loops: CDR1 SGHTA, CDR2 FQGNSA. The CDR3 spans 11 residues. V was pared by 5 bases and J by 9 bases, with 8 bases between. The CDR3 DNA reads TGTGCCAGCAGCGAAGGGTTTGAGCAGTTCTTC. It specifies CASSEGFEQFF.

This chain links TRBV6-1 with TRBJ1-1; TRBD1 is a possible D gene (5 bases). V was shortened by 6 bases and J by 7 bases, with 9 bases between the two germline ends. Germline V lookup: CDR1 MNHNS, CDR2 SASEGT. The CDR3 is made up of 11 amino acids. The CDR3 DNA reads TGTGCCAGCAGGGGGGTCGGTGAAGCTTTCTTT. It yields the protein CASRGVGEAFF.

The genes are TRBV12-3 or TRBV12-4 and TRBJ2-1; 8 bases match TRBD2. V lost 3 bases, J lost 2 bases, and 0 bases stayed unmatched. CDR3 size: 14 residues. The CDR3 here is CASSFGRAYNEQFF. The CDR3 region has the DNA TGTGCCAGCAGTTTCGGGAGGGCCTACAATGAGCAGTTCTTC.

Of note for this clonotype: A much larger clone is a single base away; this may be a read error. The rearrangement uses TRBV6-6 and TRBJ1-1; no reliable D call. V gave up 8 bases and J gave up 2 bases, with 9 bases separating them. Per germline, CDR1 MNHNY and CDR2 SVGAGI (reference sequence). The CDR3 consists of 12 residues. In nucleotides, the CDR3 is TGTGCCAGCGACCGGAGTAACACTGAAGCTTTCTTT. Translating gives CASDRSNTEAFF.

This clonotype ranks as medium-sized. The chain combines TRBV5-1 with TRBJ2-7, with TRBD1 matching 9 bases. The CDR3 extends over 16 amino acids. V shed 3 bases and J 0 bases; nucleotides not matched to a gene: 7. CDR1 and CDR2 (germline): SGHRS, YFSETQ. The CDR3: CASSWGQGSLSYEQYF. CDR3 in DNA: TGCGCCAGCAGCTGGGGACAGGGTTCCCTCTCCTACGAGCAGTACTTC.

This clonotype was seen ten or more times. V is TRBV6-6 and J is TRBJ2-4, with a tentative D call TRBD1 (7 bases). V lost 4 bases and J 1 base, leaving 11 bases between the germline ends. CDR3 length equals 15 residues. CDR1 MNHNY and CDR2 SVGAGI come from the germline V gene (reference sequence). The CDR3 loop reads CASSWSGGAKNIQYF. Written as DNA, the CDR3 is TGTGCCAGCAGTTGGTCAGGGGGGGCCAAAAACATTCAGTACTTC.

In its sample, this clonotype is large (0.1 to 1%). The chain couples TRBV24-1 to TRBJ2-2; 8 nucleotides match TRBD1. The CDR3 runs 16 residues. V lost 3 bases, J lost 6 bases, and 8 bases stayed unmatched. From germline, CDR1 is KGHDR and CDR2 SFDVKD. The CDR3 loop is CATSDLTGAGSGELFF. The CDR3 DNA is TGTGCCACCAGTGATCTGACAGGGGCCGGATCCGGGGAGCTGTTTTTT.

This clonotype was seen a handful of times. The chain uses TRBV7-2 and TRBJ2-7, with 7 bases lining up with TRBD2. The trim removed 1 base at V and 0 bases at J, leaving 18 bases unmatched. CDR1 is SGHTA, CDR2 FQGNSA, per germline. The CDR3 consists of 20 residues. Here the CDR3 DNA reads TGTGCCAGCAGCTTAGGAGTTTATGCGGGAGTTCCTAAGAGCTCCTACGAGCAGTACTTC. As protein: CASSLGVYAGVPKSSYEQYF.

By proportion, this clonotype is medium-sized. CDR3 bases: TGTGCCAGCAGTTCCGCAGGTAGTCTAGCCAAAAACATTCAGTACTTC. This gives the protein CASSSAGSLAKNIQYF. This sequence joins TRBV6-5 and TRBJ2-4; D uncertain. Deletions cut 4 bases from V and 0 bases from J, with 13 bases between. Germline V gene sequence: CDR1 MNHEY, CDR2 SVGAGI. The CDR3 has 16 amino acids.

The chain carries TRBV7-2 and TRBJ2-5; 9 bases are shared with TRBD2. Germline loops: CDR1 SGHTA, CDR2 FQGNSA. This CDR3 has 16 amino acids. Germline trimming cut 0 bases from V and 5 bases from J; bases unmatched to any gene: 7. In nucleotides, the CDR3 is TGTGCCAGCAGCTTAGCGAGGCTAGCGGGGTTGGAGACCCAGTACTTC. Amino acid sequence: CASSLARLAGLETQYF.

This clonotype is a singleton in its sample. V and J are TRBV12-3 or TRBV12-4 and TRBJ2-1; D assignment may be TRBD1 or TRBD2 (5 bases each). The length of the CDR3 is 15 residues. The ends were cut back, 4 bases at V and 0 bases at J, with 10 bases in the middle. CDR3 in DNA: TGTGCCAGCAGTTGGGGGTCTCACTCCTACAATGAGCAGTTCTTC. This translates into CASSWGSHSYNEQFF.

This clonotype was detected only a few times. The gene calls are TRBV6-5 and TRBJ1-5; D gene ambiguous. Germline V lookup: CDR1 MNHEY, CDR2 SVGAGI. The CDR3 length is 13 residues. The ends were cut back, 7 bases at V and 2 bases at J, with 9 bases in the middle. The CDR3: CASKGQGNQPQHF. The CDR3 region has the DNA TGTGCCAGCAAAGGGCAGGGCAATCAGCCCCAGCATTTT.

At least ten counts were recorded for this clonotype. This chain connects TRBV29-1 to TRBJ2-5; 10 positions agree with TRBD1. J lost 5 bases, V lost 7 bases, and 7 bases had no gene match. Germline loops: CDR1 SQVTM, CDR2 ANQGSEA. The CDR3 totals 13 residues. CDR3 protein: CSGGTGVEETQYF. CDR3 sequence (DNA): TGCAGCGGAGGGACAGGGGTTGAGGAGACCCAGTACTTC.

The rearrangement joins TRBV28 to TRBJ2-7, with D maybe TRBD2 (6 bases). V lost 10 bases to trimming and J lost 0 bases, with 16 bases between them. The CDR3 covers 14 residues. Germline assignment: CDR1 MDHEN and CDR2 SYDVKM. In nucleotides, the CDR3 is TGTGCCACCGCGGGGACGGCTAGCTCCTACGAGCAGTACTTC. It is translated as CATAGTASSYEQYF.

In its sample, this clonotype was seen a few times. The chain joins TRBV29-1 to TRBJ2-1; possible D gene TRBD1, 6 bases. The germline V and J ends were trimmed by 7 bases and 0 bases, with 13 bases remaining between them. Germline assignment: CDR1 SQVTM and CDR2 ANQGSEA. This CDR3 region has 14 residues. In DNA, the CDR3 is TGCAGCGGGAAAACAGGGTCCTCCTACAATGAGCAGTTCTTC. As protein: CSGKTGSSYNEQFF.

The chain links TRBV28 to TRBJ1-5; D remains ambiguous. The CDR3 runs to 14 residues. The V end lost 6 bases, the J end lost 4 bases, and 13 bases lay between the germline ends. The germline V gene has CDR1 MDHEN and CDR2 SYDVKM. The CDR3 protein is CASRLDGANQPQHF. CDR3 sequence (DNA): TGTGCCAGCAGACTTGACGGAGCTAATCAGCCCCAGCATTTT.

J is TRBJ1-5 and V is TRBV20-1, with 7 bases that match TRBD1. Germline-derived CDR1 and CDR2 are DFQATT and SNEGSKA (reference sequence). The CDR3 loop spans 13 amino acids. Trimming took 6 bases from V and 1 from J; bases not matched to a gene: 3. Here the CDR3 reads CSAVGGSNQPQHF. The CDR3, as DNA: TGCAGTGCAGTAGGGGGCAGCAATCAGCCCCAGCATTTT.

This clonotype came up a few times. The V gene is TRBV4-2, the J gene TRBJ2-7; D remains unclear. With 6 bases removed from V and 3 bases from J, the gap between germline ends came to 9 bases. The CDR3 sequence is 12 residues long. Germline lookup yields CDR1 LGHNA and CDR2 YNFKEQ. For the CDR3, the DNA is TGTGCCAGCAGTGGGGTCCTCTACGAGCAGTACTTC. It encodes CASSGVLYEQYF.

By sample share, this clonotype is medium-sized. The chain combines TRBV7-2 with TRBJ2-4; 8 positions match TRBD2. The germline V gene has CDR1 SGHTA and CDR2 FQGNSA. The CDR3 is 20 residues long. Trimming removed 1 base from V and 1 base from J; junction bases left unmatched: 15. CDR3 sequence: CASSLVRGSGSAQAKNIQYF. The CDR3 DNA is TGTGCCAGCAGCTTAGTGAGGGGAAGCGGGAGCGCACAGGCCAAAAACATTCAGTACTTC.

V is TRBV12-3 or TRBV12-4 and J is TRBJ1-6; no definite D call. This CDR3 has 13 residues. Between the trimmed V and J ends, which lost 6 bases and 10 bases, there was a span of 13 bases. The CDR3, as DNA: TGTGCCAGCAGCCCACTGGGGAACTCACCCCTCCACTTT. This translates into CASSPLGNSPLHF.

This clonotype is judged medium-sized. The chain is built from TRBV5-5 and TRBJ1-5, with D possibly being TRBD1 (6 bases). Germline CDR1 SGHKS, CDR2 YYEKEE (reference sequence). V shed 2 bases and J shed 3 bases, with 15 bases lying between them. The CDR3 sequence is 16 residues long. The CDR3 protein is CASSFDSGGINQPQHF. In DNA, the CDR3 is TGTGCCAGCAGCTTTGATTCGGGGGGCATCAATCAGCCCCAGCATTTT.

V is TRBV15 and J is TRBJ2-1; D is unresolved. Trimming took off 1 base at V and 5 bases at J, with 6 bases between the two ends. CDR1 and CDR2 (germline): LNHNV, YYDKDF (reference sequence). The CDR3 runs to 13 residues. CDR3 nucleotide sequence: TGTGCCACCAGCAGAGGCAGCAACAATGAGCAGTTCTTC. The encoded protein is CATSRGSNNEQFF.

This sequence joins TRBV4-2 and TRBJ2-2; 14 bases are a match to TRBD2. Germline V lookup: CDR1 LGHNA, CDR2 YNFKEQ. Trimming removed 4 bases from V and 7 bases from J; junction bases left unmatched: 8. The CDR3 sequence is 17 residues long. The CDR3 coding sequence is TGTGCCAGCAGCCCATTGGGACTAGCGGGAGATGTCGGGGAGCTGTTTTTT. This gives the protein CASSPLGLAGDVGELFF.